These T cell receptor beta chains were read from a single sample in a study of shared T cell receptors in the human thymus. Only in-frame clones appear in the TCRdb table, and some are missing; sequencing was by immunoSEQ multiplex PCR. The table records hundreds of thousands of clones, 70% to 90% of them present only once. The data were also submitted as part of a second study, on human thymus T cells.

Specimen: thymocytes. These receptors were obtained from a boy in the first two years of life with a congenital heart defect. CDR3s include the opening cysteine and the closing phenylalanine or tryptophan. Each record gives: J gene, clone size, V gene, D gene, CDR3 DNA, CDR3 protein. The D gene is left open where the match is weak. Expanded clones are given a class, and other clones once, few, many or no size at all.

J: TRBJ2-2
size: NA
V: TRBV4-2
D: TRBD2
DNA: TGTGCCAGCAGCCGTCGACTAGCGGGGGGGGAAACCGGGGAGCTGTTTTTT
CDR3: CASSRRLAGGETGELFF

J: TRBJ2-7
size: NA
V: TRBV5-1
D: NA
DNA: TGCGCCAGCAGCGGGACAACCGGTTCCTACGAGCAGTACTTC
CDR3: CASSGTTGSYEQYF

J: TRBJ2-7
size: NA
V: TRBV28
D: TRBD1
DNA: TGTGCCAGCAGTTTCCCCCAGACAGGGGATTCCTACGAGCAGTACTTC
CDR3: CASSFPQTGDSYEQYF

J: TRBJ2-1
size: NA
V: TRBV5-1
D: NA
DNA: TGCGCCAGCAGCTTGCGTAGCCCCGATGATGAGCAGTTCTTC
CDR3: CASSLRSPDDEQFF

J: TRBJ2-1
size: NA
V: TRBV27
D: NA
DNA: TGTGCCAGCAGTAGCACAGGAGATGAGCAGTTCTTC
CDR3: CASSSTGDEQFF

J: TRBJ2-1
size: NA
V: TRBV5-1
D: TRBD2
DNA: TGCGCCAGCAGTAACCAGGCTAGCGGGTGGCACAATGAGCAGTTCTTC
CDR3: CASSNQASGWHNEQFF

J: TRBJ2-1
size: NA
V: TRBV28
D: NA
DNA: TGTGCCAGCAGGCAGGAGGACAATGAGCAGTTCTTC
CDR3: CASRQEDNEQFF

J: TRBJ2-5
size: NA
V: TRBV27
D: NA
DNA: TGTGCCAGCCGGGACAAGAAAGAGACCCAGTACTTC
CDR3: CASRDKKETQYF

J: TRBJ2-7
size: NA
V: TRBV28
D: TRBD1
DNA: TGTGCCAGCAGGCAACCGGGACAGAGTTCCAACTACGAGCAGTACTTC
CDR3: CASRQPGQSSNYEQYF

J: TRBJ2-1
size: NA
V: TRBV6-1
D: TRBD1
DNA: TGTGCCAGCATCCGACCGGGACAGGGGGCGGATGAGCAGTTCTTC
CDR3: CASIRPGQGADEQFF

J: TRBJ1-5
size: NA
V: TRBV28
D: TRBD1
DNA: TGTGCCAGCGACCCTAGGACAGGGACGGTAAGCAATCAGCCCCAGCATTTT
CDR3: CASDPRTGTVSNQPQHF

J: TRBJ1-4
size: NA
V: TRBV6-5
D: NA
DNA: TGTGCCAGCAGTTACTCGTTGGGAGGGGATAATGAAAAACTGTTTTTT
CDR3: CASSYSLGGDNEKLFF

J: TRBJ1-6
size: NA
V: TRBV15
D: TRBD1
DNA: TGTGCCACCAGCCGGCAAGACAGGGGGAATTCACCCCTCCACTTT
CDR3: CATSRQDRGNSPLHF

J: TRBJ2-7
size: NA
V: TRBV7-2
D: NA
DNA: TGTGCCAGCAGCTTATGGAGGGGGCGGGCCTACGAGCAGTACTTC
CDR3: CASSLWRGRAYEQYF

J: TRBJ2-1
size: NA
V: TRBV5-5
D: TRBD1
DNA: TGTGCCAGCAGCCGAATCCGGGACAGAGGAGGAGAGCAGTTCTTC
CDR3: CASSRIRDRGGEQFF

J: TRBJ1-5
size: NA
V: TRBV4-3
D: NA
DNA: TGCGCCAGCAGTTTCGACGACAGGAGCAATCAGCCCCAGCATTTT
CDR3: CASSFDDRSNQPQHF

J: TRBJ2-5
size: NA
V: TRBV6-1
D: TRBD1
DNA: TGTGCCAGCAGTGATGAGGGACAGACCCAAGAGACCCAGTACTTC
CDR3: CASSDEGQTQETQYF

J: TRBJ2-6
size: few
V: TRBV28
D: TRBD1
DNA: TGTGCCAGCAGTGGGCCTCTAAAGGGGGCCGTTTCTGGGGCCAACGTCCTGACTTTC
CDR3: CASSGPLKGAVSGANVLTF

J: TRBJ1-2
size: NA
V: TRBV29-1
D: NA
DNA: TGCAGCGTTGAAGATCATTACTATGGCTACACCTTC
CDR3: CSVEDHYYGYTF

J: TRBJ1-2
size: NA
V: TRBV29-1
D: TRBD1
DNA: TGCAGCGTTAACCGGACAGGGGGCGAGAATGGCTACACCTTC
CDR3: CSVNRTGGENGYTF

J: TRBJ1-2
size: NA
V: TRBV12-5
D: NA
DNA: TGTGCTAGTGGTTTGGTAGCAGGGGAGAACTATGGCTACACCTTC
CDR3: CASGLVAGENYGYTF

J: TRBJ2-1
size: NA
V: TRBV29-1
D: NA
DNA: TGCAGCGTCCTCCGGGATAAAGTCAATGAGCAGTTCTTC
CDR3: CSVLRDKVNEQFF

J: TRBJ1-1
size: NA
V: TRBV11-2
D: TRBD1
DNA: TGTGCCAGCAGCTCCCGGGACAGACAGAACACTGAAGCTTTCTTT
CDR3: CASSSRDRQNTEAFF

J: TRBJ1-2
size: once
V: TRBV14
D: NA
DNA: TGTGCCAGCAGCCAGGCGCAGGGGTTGAATTGGGCCCTTAGGGATGGCTACACCTTC
CDR3: CASSQAQGLNWALRDGYTF

J: TRBJ2-2
size: NA
V: TRBV4-3
D: TRBD2
DNA: TGCGCCAGCAGCCCCGGGGCCACAAGCGGGAAGTCCGGGGAGCTGTTTTTT
CDR3: CASSPGATSGKSGELFF

J: TRBJ2-5
size: NA
V: TRBV29-1
D: NA
DNA: TGCTCCGCCCCGGGCGGTAGGGGGGAGACCCAGTACTTC
CDR3: CSAPGGRGETQYF

J: TRBJ1-1
size: NA
V: TRBV10-1
D: TRBD1
DNA: TGCGCCAGCAGTGAAGGGGGACAGGGGGACACTGAAGCTTTCTTT
CDR3: CASSEGGQGDTEAFF

J: TRBJ2-3
size: NA
V: TRBV5-6
D: TRBD2
DNA: TGTGCCAGCAGCCGCCGGGAGGGTGCAGATACGCAGTATTTT
CDR3: CASSRREGADTQYF

J: TRBJ2-5
size: NA
V: TRBV4-2
D: NA
DNA: TGTGCCAGCAGCCAAGATCCCGTTGAGATATCGAGGGATTGGTCCCAAGAGACCCAGTACTTC
CDR3: CASSQDPVEISRDWSQETQYF

J: TRBJ2-5
size: NA
V: TRBV9
D: TRBD2
DNA: TGTGCCAGCAGCGTAGATAGCCGGCTCACGGGGGGGGAGACCCAGTACTTC
CDR3: CASSVDSRLTGGETQYF

J: TRBJ1-1
size: NA
V: TRBV12-5
D: NA
DNA: TGTGCTAGTGGTTTGGTACCCTGGACAGACCACATGAACACTGAAGCTTTCTTT
CDR3: CASGLVPWTDHMNTEAFF

J: TRBJ2-1
size: NA
V: TRBV27
D: TRBD2
DNA: TGTGCCAGCAGTTTGAGTAGCGGGAGGTACAATGAGCAGTTCTTC
CDR3: CASSLSSGRYNEQFF

J: TRBJ1-1
size: once
V: TRBV14
D: TRBD1
DNA: TGTGCCAGCAGCCAAGATGGGACAGGCGGTGGAAACACTGAAGCTTTCTTT
CDR3: CASSQDGTGGGNTEAFF

J: TRBJ1-5
size: NA
V: TRBV29-1
D: NA
DNA: TGCAGCGTTGGATCGGGAAATCAGCCCCAGCATTTT
CDR3: CSVGSGNQPQHF

J: TRBJ1-1
size: NA
V: TRBV6-5
D: NA
DNA: TGTGCCAGCAGGGTAGGACAGCATGAAGCTTTCTTT
CDR3: CASRVGQHEAFF

J: TRBJ1-2
size: NA
V: TRBV11-2
D: NA
DNA: TGTGCCAGCAGCTCGAGGGGGACATCCTATGGCTACACCTTC
CDR3: CASSSRGTSYGYTF

J: TRBJ1-4
size: few
V: TRBV5-8
D: NA
DNA: TGTGCCAGCAACCCCCAGGGAATACGACATGAAAAACTGTTTTTT
CDR3: CASNPQGIRHEKLFF

J: TRBJ2-7
size: few
V: TRBV4-1
D: TRBD1
DNA: TGCGCCAGCAGCCAAGGGGGTTCGGGGACAGGATACGAGCAGTACTTC
CDR3: CASSQGGSGTGYEQYF

J: TRBJ1-1
size: NA
V: TRBV30
D: NA
DNA: TGTGCCGGCCTACAGGGAAAAACTGAAGCTTTCTTT
CDR3: CAGLQGKTEAFF

J: TRBJ2-7
size: NA
V: TRBV27
D: TRBD1
DNA: TGTGCCAGCAGTGAAGGGACAGGGATCCCCCTTCAGTACTTC
CDR3: CASSEGTGIPLQYF

J: TRBJ1-2
size: NA
V: TRBV28
D: TRBD1
DNA: TGTGCCAGCAGTGTAACAGGGGAGTATGGCTACACCTTC
CDR3: CASSVTGEYGYTF

J: TRBJ2-1
size: NA
V: TRBV14
D: TRBD2
DNA: TGTGCCAGCAGCCGTCCGGGACTAGCAGTGAACAATGAGCAGTTCTTC
CDR3: CASSRPGLAVNNEQFF

J: TRBJ2-1
size: NA
V: TRBV4-2
D: TRBD2
DNA: TGTGCCAGCAGCCAAGCAGGACTAGCGGGTGTTGAGCAGTTCTTC
CDR3: CASSQAGLAGVEQFF

J: TRBJ2-5
size: NA
V: TRBV2
D: NA
DNA: TGTGCCAGCAGTGAAGCCCTCACAGGAGAAAGAAAGACCCAGTACTTC
CDR3: CASSEALTGERKTQYF

J: TRBJ1-5
size: NA
V: TRBV6-1
D: TRBD1
DNA: TGTGCCAGCAGCGAGGGACAGCTAAATCAGCCCCAGCATTTT
CDR3: CASSEGQLNQPQHF

J: TRBJ2-6
size: NA
V: TRBV19
D: NA
DNA: TGTGCCAGTAGAGCGAGCTCTGGGGCCAACGTCCTGACTTTC
CDR3: CASRASSGANVLTF

J: TRBJ2-1
size: NA
V: TRBV10-3
D: NA
DNA: TGTGCCATCAGTGAGCGCGACAATGAGCAGTTCTTC
CDR3: CAISERDNEQFF

J: TRBJ1-2
size: NA
V: TRBV29-1
D: NA
DNA: TGCAGCACCCACTCTGCCGAACTTTATGGCTACACCTTC
CDR3: CSTHSAELYGYTF